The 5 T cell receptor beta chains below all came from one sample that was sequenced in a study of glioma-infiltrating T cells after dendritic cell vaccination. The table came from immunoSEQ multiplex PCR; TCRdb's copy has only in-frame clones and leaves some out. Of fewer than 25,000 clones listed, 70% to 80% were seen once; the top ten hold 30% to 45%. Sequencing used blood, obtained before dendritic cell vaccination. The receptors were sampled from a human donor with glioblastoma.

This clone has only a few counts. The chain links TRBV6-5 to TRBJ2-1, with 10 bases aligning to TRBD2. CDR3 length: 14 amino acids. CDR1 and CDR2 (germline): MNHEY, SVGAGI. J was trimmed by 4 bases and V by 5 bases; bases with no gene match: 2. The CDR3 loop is CASSGTSEYNEQFF. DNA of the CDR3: TGTGCCAGCAGTGGGACTAGCGAGTACAATGAGCAGTTCTTC.

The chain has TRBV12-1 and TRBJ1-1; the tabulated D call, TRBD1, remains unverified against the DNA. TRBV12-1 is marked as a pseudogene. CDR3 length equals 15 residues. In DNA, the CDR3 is TGTGCCAGCAGCATAACAGGGGACATCCACACTGAAGCTTTCTTT. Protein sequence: CASSITGDIHTEAFF.

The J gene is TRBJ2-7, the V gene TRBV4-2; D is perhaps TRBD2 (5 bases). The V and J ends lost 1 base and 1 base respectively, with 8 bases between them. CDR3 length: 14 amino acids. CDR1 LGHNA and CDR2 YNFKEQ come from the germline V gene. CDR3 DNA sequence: TGTGCCAGCAGCCAAGTACTAGGGTCCTACGAGCAGTACTTC. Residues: CASSQVLGSYEQYF.

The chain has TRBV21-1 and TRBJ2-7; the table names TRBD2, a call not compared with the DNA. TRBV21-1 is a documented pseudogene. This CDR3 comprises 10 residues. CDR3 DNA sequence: TGTGCCAGCGGGAGATACGAGCAGTACTTC. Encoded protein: CASGRYEQYF.

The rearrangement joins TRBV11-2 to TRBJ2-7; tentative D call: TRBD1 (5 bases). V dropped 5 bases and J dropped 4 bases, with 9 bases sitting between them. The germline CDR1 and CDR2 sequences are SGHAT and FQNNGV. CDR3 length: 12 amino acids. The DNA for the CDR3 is TGTGCCAGCAGCCGGACACAGTACGAGCAGTACTTC. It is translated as CASSRTQYEQYF.